This T cell receptor beta chain was found in a study of a mutant IDH1 vaccine in newly diagnosed glioma. With regard to this clone: The antigen is not known.

The germline CDR1 and CDR2 sequences are LNHDA and SQIVND (reference sequence). V lost 4 bases to trimming and J lost 1 base, with 10 bases between them. The length of the CDR3 is 14 residues. Assay used: immunoSEQ multiplex PCR; TCRdb lists only in-frame clones, some missing. The sample includes tens of thousands of clones, around 81% of them seen just once. Time point described: week 35, safety follow-up. Each dose of the vaccine consisted of 300 ug of mutant IDH1 20-mer peptide, with topical imiquimod. J is TRBJ1-1 and V is TRBV19, with D tentatively TRBD1 (6 bases). The specimen was PBMCs, collected from a glioma patient whose treatment included an IDH1 peptide vaccine. This TCR was recovered from a woman aged 40 to 50 with glioma. Some clones in this sample may be carry-over from other donors' samples. The DNA for the CDR3 is TGTGCCAGTAGTACCCGACAGGCGAACACTGAAGCTTTCTTT. It encodes CASSTRQANTEAFF. Variable domain in full (rest from reference TRBV19 and TRBJ1-1): DGGITQSPKYLFRKEGQNVTLSCEQNLNHDAMYWYRQDPGQGLRLIYYSQIVNDFQKGDIAEGYSVSREKKESFPLTVTSAQKNPTAFYLCASSTRQANTEAFFGQGTRLTVV.